This T cell receptor (beta chain) was documented in a study of T cells after somatic rescue of genetic block. V gave up 4 bases and J gave up 0 bases, with 6 bases separating them. Germline lookup yields CDR1 MGHDK and CDR2 SYGVNS. This CDR3 is 13 amino acids long. Libraries were prepared by immunoSEQ multiplex PCR; TCRdb keeps only in-frame clonotypes and omits some of them. The data hold 85,000 to 90,000 clones, with more than 80% observed a single time. This chain uses TRBV25-1 with TRBJ1-1; no clear D gene. Material: peripheral blood mononuclear cells (PBMCs). The clonotype was recovered from a woman aged 18 to 35. CDR3 amino acids: CASSGIMNTEAFF. In DNA form, the CDR3 reads TGTGCCAGCAGTGGGATAATGAACACTGAAGCTTTCTTT.